This entry lists 29 T cell receptor beta chains sequenced from one sample in a study of blood T cell repertoires in COVID-19. Sequencing used immunoSEQ multiplex PCR; TCRdb keeps in-frame clones, though not all of them. The sample has roughly 280,000 clones; 86% are singletons. Sample: peripheral blood. The receptors shown here come from a man between 35 and 55 years old with active or convalescent COVID-19.

As to this clone: At one end the junction does not follow the germline gene, possibly because of a read error. V and J are TRBV7-7 and TRBJ2-7, with 13 bases lining up with TRBD2. This CDR3 is built from 17 residues. Germline V CDR1 and CDR2: SSHAT, FNYEAQ (reference sequence). The CDR3 DNA follows: TGTGCTAGCAGCCCGGGACTAGCGGGGCTTAGCTCCTACGAGCAGTACTTC. Translating gives CASSPGLAGLSSYEQYF.

The CDR3 sequence: CASSLVFQREQTETQYF. The CDR3 nucleotides are TGTGCCAGCAGCTTAGTGTTCCAGCGGGAGCAGACAGAGACCCAGTACTTC. J is TRBJ2-5 and V is TRBV7-8; 8 bases map to TRBD2. Per germline, CDR1 SGHVS and CDR2 FQNEAQ. Trimming cost V 1 base and J 4 bases; bases outside gene matches: 11. This CDR3 is 17 amino acids long.

The chain joins TRBV20-1 to TRBJ2-3, with 8 bases aligning to TRBD1. The CDR3 runs to 11 residues. The germline CDR1 and CDR2 sequences are DFQATT and SNEGSKA (reference sequence). The CDR3 protein is CGADRADTQYF. The CDR3 DNA sequence: TGCGGAGCGGACAGGGCAGATACGCAGTATTTT.

This chain connects TRBV24-1 to TRBJ2-1; 7 bases match TRBD2. The J segment lost 8 bases and the V segment lost 3 bases, leaving 12 bases of the junction unmatched. CDR1 and CDR2 (germline): KGHDR, SFDVKD. The CDR3 is made up of 16 amino acids. CDR3 sequence reads: CATSDGMAGVLDEQFF. The CDR3 DNA sequence: TGTGCCACCAGTGATGGGATGGCGGGAGTATTGGATGAGCAGTTCTTC.

This chain connects TRBV27 to TRBJ2-3, with unresolved D. The CDR3 covers 15 residues. Germline assignment: CDR1 MNHEY and CDR2 SMNVEV (reference sequence). V lost 0 bases, J lost 0 bases, and 7 bases lay in between. CDR3 region: CASSLSSGSTDTQYF. The CDR3 DNA follows: TGTGCCAGCAGTTTATCTTCAGGAAGCACAGATACGCAGTATTTT.

In this sample, this clone turned up a few times. The rearrangement links TRBV5-1 to TRBJ1-3; D unclear. This CDR3 is 14 amino acids long. CDR1 SGHRS and CDR2 YFSETQ come from the germline V gene. V lost 1 base and J 2 bases, leaving 7 bases between the germline ends. The DNA for the CDR3 is TGCGCCAGCAGCTTGACAGATGCTGGAAACACCATATATTTT. Its protein is CASSLTDAGNTIYF.

For the CDR3, the DNA is TGTGCCAGCACCCTGGGGGGTGGCTACACCTTC. It encodes CASTLGGGYTF. The chain joins TRBV12-3 or TRBV12-4 to TRBJ1-2; D may be TRBD1 (5 bases). The CDR3 loop spans 11 amino acids. Trimming left V 7 bases short and J 7 bases short, with 10 bases between.

The V and J genes are TRBV5-4 and TRBJ1-2; TRBD1 agrees at 7 bases. This CDR3 is built from 12 residues. With V trimmed by 4 bases and J by 8 bases, 5 bases remained unmatched. Germline V CDR1 and CDR2: SGHNT, YYREEE (reference sequence). The CDR3 coding sequence is TGTGCCAGCAGCGACAGGGAACTCGGCTACACCTTC. Amino acids: CASSDRELGYTF.

The rearrangement uses TRBV27 and TRBJ2-1, with unresolved D. The CDR3 is 13 amino acids. Between the trimmed V and J ends, which lost 6 bases and 0 bases, there was a span of 6 bases. The germline CDR1 and CDR2 sequences are MNHEY and SMNVEV (reference sequence). The CDR3 DNA sequence: TGTGCCAGCAGGGTTAGCTCCTACAATGAGCAGTTCTTC. Protein product: CASRVSSYNEQFF.

The J gene is TRBJ2-5, the V gene TRBV5-5; D perhaps matches TRBD2 (5 bases). Germline values: CDR1 SGHKS, CDR2 YYEKEE (reference sequence). Trimming shortened V by 4 bases and J by 2 bases, and 12 bases separated the two germline ends. The length of the CDR3 is 14 residues. This CDR3 is CASSSSGRQETQYF. Written as DNA, the CDR3 is TGTGCCAGCAGCAGCTCGGGAAGGCAAGAGACCCAGTACTTC.

The chain employs TRBV2 and TRBJ2-2; possible D gene TRBD1, 6 bases. Germline lookup yields CDR1 SNHLY and CDR2 FYNNEI. Trimming removed 7 bases from V and 1 base from J, with 10 bases in between. The CDR3 contains 14 residues. Here the CDR3 DNA reads TGTGCCAGCAACAGGGAGTTGAACACCGGGGAGCTGTTTTTT. Protein sequence: CASNRELNTGELFF. The complete variable domain, with remaining parts taken from reference TRBV2 and TRBJ2-2, reads EPEVTQTPSHQVTQMGQEVILRCVPISNHLYFYWYRQILGQKVEFLVSFYNNEISEKSEIFDDQFSVERPDGSNFTLKIRSTKLEDSAMYFCASNRELNTGELFFGEGSRLTVL.

This chain joins TRBV28 and TRBJ1-6; 8 bases line up with TRBD1. This CDR3 has 18 amino acids. V gave up 5 bases and J gave up 0 bases; unmatched junction bases: 9. The V gene's germline CDR1 is MDHEN and CDR2 SYDVKM. CDR3 bases: TGTGCCAGCAGTCTTCCGACAGGGGCGAGCTCCTATAATTCACCCCTCCACTTT. This encodes CASSLPTGASSYNSPLHF.

The table lists this clone with a few counts. V and J are TRBV6-5 and TRBJ1-2; maybe TRBD1 (5 bases). The CDR3 runs 14 residues. CDR1 MNHEY and CDR2 SVGAGI come from the germline V gene. V gave up 6 bases and J gave up 3 bases, with 14 bases separating them. In DNA form, the CDR3 reads TGTGCCAGCAGCCTAGCGGGGGGGGACTATGGCTACACCTTC. Amino acid sequence: CASSLAGGDYGYTF.

This chain links TRBV7-6 with TRBJ1-4; D is unresolved. Looked up from germline, CDR1 is SGHVS and CDR2 is FNYEAQ. With 5 bases removed from V and 8 bases from J, the gap between germline ends came to 9 bases. The CDR3 spans 12 residues. CDR3 DNA: TGTGCCAGCAGCACGGGAGAGGAAAAACTGTTTTTT. The encoded protein is CASSTGEEKLFF.

The V and J genes are TRBV5-4 and TRBJ2-7; 7 bases match TRBD1. This CDR3 has 15 residues. Germline values: CDR1 SGHNT, CDR2 YYREEE (reference sequence). V gave up 4 bases and J gave up 0 bases; unmatched junction bases: 7. For the CDR3, the DNA is TGTGCCAGCAGCCGCAACAGGGGTGCCTCCTACGAGCAGTACTTC. The encoded protein is CASSRNRGASYEQYF. The full variable domain, completed using reference TRBV5-4 and TRBJ2-7, is ETGVTQSPTHLIKTRGQQVTLRCSSQSGHNTVSWYQQALGQGPQFIFQYYREEENGRGNFPPRFSGLQFPNYSSELNVNALELDDSALYLCASSRNRGASYEQYFGPGTRLTVT.

Here the CDR3 reads CASSNGGFSYNEQFF. DNA of the CDR3: TGTGCCAGTAGTAACGGCGGTTTCTCCTACAATGAGCAGTTCTTC. The gene calls are TRBV19 and TRBJ2-1; D not resolved. The CDR3 spans 15 residues. V lost 4 bases and J 0 bases, leaving 10 bases between the germline ends. Germline V lookup: CDR1 LNHDA, CDR2 SQIVND (reference sequence). The full variable domain, with the rest looked up from reference TRBV19 and TRBJ2-1, is DGGITQSPKYLFRKEGQNVTLSCEQNLNHDAMYWYRQDPGQGLRLIYYSQIVNDFQKGDIAEGYSVSREKKESFPLTVTSAQKNPTAFYLCASSNGGFSYNEQFFGPGTRLTVL.

This rearrangement joins TRBV2 to TRBJ2-1; TRBD2 matches 7 bases. Germline CDR1 reads SNHLY; CDR2 reads FYNNEI. The CDR3 runs 15 residues. Losses at the gene ends were 4 bases for V and 4 bases for J; bases not matched to a gene: 7. The CDR3 nucleotides read TGTGCCAGCAGTGCCCCTAGCGGCCTATACAATGAGCAGTTCTTC. Protein sequence: CASSAPSGLYNEQFF.

This clone was counted only a few times. The chain joins TRBV7-9 to TRBJ2-3; 10 positions match TRBD2. The length of the CDR3 is 16 residues. V trimming: 1 base; J trimming: 2 bases; junction bases outside the gene matches: 3. Germline loops: CDR1 SEHNR, CDR2 FQNEAQ (reference sequence). CDR3 loop: CASSLEAGGYTDTQYF. In nucleotides, the CDR3 is TGTGCCAGCAGCTTAGAAGCGGGAGGGTACACAGATACGCAGTATTTT.

This clone came up once. The chain recombines TRBV6-2 or TRBV6-3 with TRBJ1-2; 9 bases map to TRBD1. Per germline, CDR1 MNHEY and CDR2 SVGEGT. V shed 6 bases, J shed 5 bases, and the junction held 13 bases outside the gene matches. This CDR3 spans 16 amino acids. The CDR3 DNA reads TGTGCCAGCAGCCCACAGGGGGCGAATTTTTGGTATGGCTACACCTTC. This gives the protein CASSPQGANFWYGYTF.

The chain combines TRBV15 with TRBJ2-1, with 10 bases matching TRBD2. The V gene end was trimmed by 0 bases and the J gene end by 9 bases; junction bases not matched to a gene: 11. The CDR3 runs to 17 residues. Germline V gene lookup returns CDR1 LNHNV and CDR2 YYDKDF (reference sequence). CDR3: CATSREESGRAFGEQFF. CDR3 sequence (DNA): TGTGCCACCAGCAGAGAAGAAAGCGGGAGGGCCTTTGGTGAGCAGTTCTTC.

The chain recombines TRBV27 with TRBJ1-6; maybe TRBD1 (6 bases). The CDR3 is made up of 16 amino acids. The V and J ends lost 3 bases and 9 bases respectively, with 18 bases between them. From germline, CDR1 is MNHEY and CDR2 SMNVEV (reference sequence). CDR3 region: CASSFGGAGAGSPLHF. The CDR3, as DNA: TGTGCCAGCAGTTTTGGTGGTGCAGGGGCGGGTTCACCCCTCCACTTT.

The chain links TRBV24-1 to TRBJ2-1; TRBD1 agrees at 11 bases. Germline V gives CDR1 KGHDR, CDR2 SFDVKD. The trim removed 5 bases at V and 6 bases at J, leaving 8 bases unmatched. The CDR3 spans 16 residues. The DNA of the CDR3 is TGTGCCACCAGTGGTTCACCGGGACAGGGGGTCAATGAGCAGTTCTTC. It yields the protein CATSGSPGQGVNEQFF.

The chain employs TRBV9 and TRBJ2-1, with D unclear. V lost 3 bases to trimming and J lost 10 bases, with 14 bases between them. Germline V gene data show CDR1 as SGDLS and CDR2 as YYNGEE. The CDR3 extends over 13 amino acids. The CDR3 is CASSGPDEVEQFF. The CDR3 DNA follows: TGTGCCAGCAGCGGACCCGACGAGGTGGAGCAGTTCTTC. The full variable domain, with the rest looked up from reference TRBV9 and TRBJ2-1, is DSGVTQTPKHLITATGQRVTLRCSPRSGDLSVYWYQQSLDQGLQFLIQYYNGEERAKGNILERFSAQQFPDLHSELNLSSLELGDSALYFCASSGPDEVEQFFGPGTRLTVL.

The genes are TRBV6-2 or TRBV6-3 and TRBJ2-2; TRBD1 matches 7 bases. Germline-derived CDR1 and CDR2 are MNHEY and SVGEGT. J was trimmed by 2 bases and V by 6 bases; bases with no gene match: 9. The CDR3 extends over 16 amino acids. The CDR3 spells CASSETGRRNTGELFF. DNA of the CDR3: TGTGCCAGCAGCGAGACAGGGAGAAGAAACACCGGGGAGCTGTTTTTT.

The V call is TRBV12-3 or TRBV12-4, the J call TRBJ2-7; D is ambiguous. This CDR3 spans 12 amino acids. V was clipped by 2 bases and J by 2 bases, with 4 bases between them. CDR3 DNA sequence: TGTGCCAGCAGTTTACAGACCTACGAGCAGTACTTC. This sequence encodes CASSLQTYEQYF.

The chain is built from TRBV4-1 and TRBJ2-7; 9 positions agree with TRBD2. V was pared by 3 bases and J by 4 bases, with 7 bases of the junction left unmatched. CDR1 is MGHRA, CDR2 YSYEKL, per germline. CDR3 length equals 15 residues. In DNA form, the CDR3 reads TGCGCCAGCAGCCACCCGACTAGCGGTCGATACGAGCAGTACTTC. Amino acids: CASSHPTSGRYEQYF.

This clone is a singleton in its sample. This rearrangement joins TRBV11-2 to TRBJ2-7; D unresolved. Germline V gene data show CDR1 as SGHAT and CDR2 as FQNNGV. The CDR3 length is 13 residues. Trimming stripped 2 bases from V and 0 bases from J, with 5 bases between. CDR3 sequence reads: CASSLSNSYEQYF. The CDR3 DNA follows: TGTGCCAGCAGCTTATCTAACTCCTACGAGCAGTACTTC.

This chain connects TRBV9 to TRBJ2-1, with TRBD1 identical over 9 bases. This CDR3 is 14 amino acids long. Germline V gene data show CDR1 as SGDLS and CDR2 as YYNGEE. The junction had 6 bases not matched to a gene; V was cut back by 3 bases and J by 8 bases. The CDR3 reads CASSDRDRDDEQFF. CDR3 DNA: TGTGCCAGCAGCGACCGGGACAGGGATGATGAGCAGTTCTTC.

This chain connects TRBV29-1 to TRBJ2-7; 9 nucleotides align to TRBD2. CDR3 length equals 14 residues. Germline trimming cut 8 bases from V and 5 bases from J; bases unmatched to any gene: 13. The germline gives CDR1 SQVTM, CDR2 ANQGSEA. CDR3 sequence reads: CSTREGQVVDEQYF. The CDR3 DNA reads TGCAGCACGCGGGAGGGCCAAGTTGTAGACGAGCAGTACTTC.